The present T cell receptor (beta chain) was sequenced within a study of CXCR3-negative and CXCR3-positive naive CD8 T cells. TRB cDNA was prepared as libraries by UMI-labeled 5' RACE. TCRdb re-analyzed the 5' RACE reads; it lists each CDR3 protein once, without DNA. The repertoire table contains under 85,000 distinct CDR3 sequences. This CDR3 region has 18 residues. In germline, CDR1 is LGHNA, CDR2 YNFKEQ. The specimen sequenced was naive CXCR3- CD8+ T cells from blood. Specified subset: CD45RO-CCR7+CD27+CD95- naive CD8+ T cells lacking CXCR3 (TNR3-). This TCR was recovered from a human donor in good health. Some clones in this sample may be carry-over from other donors' samples. The J gene is TRBJ2-3, the V gene TRBV4-2; TCRdb's D call of TRBD2 is untestable without DNA. The CDR3 spells CASSQGDPAGGNTDTQYF.